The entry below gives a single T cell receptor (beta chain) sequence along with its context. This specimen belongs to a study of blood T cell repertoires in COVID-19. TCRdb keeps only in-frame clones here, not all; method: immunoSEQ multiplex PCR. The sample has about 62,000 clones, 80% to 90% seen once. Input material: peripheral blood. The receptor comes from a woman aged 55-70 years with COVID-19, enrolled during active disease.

CDR3 protein: CASSYRTRDGYTF. In DNA, the CDR3 is TGTGCCAGCAGTTACCGAACACGGGATGGCTACACCTTC. The chain combines TRBV6-5 with TRBJ1-2; D call uncertain. The CDR3 loop spans 13 amino acids. Per the germline V gene, CDR1 is MNHEY and CDR2 is SVGAGI. The ends were cut back, 2 bases at V and 6 bases at J, with 10 bases in the middle.